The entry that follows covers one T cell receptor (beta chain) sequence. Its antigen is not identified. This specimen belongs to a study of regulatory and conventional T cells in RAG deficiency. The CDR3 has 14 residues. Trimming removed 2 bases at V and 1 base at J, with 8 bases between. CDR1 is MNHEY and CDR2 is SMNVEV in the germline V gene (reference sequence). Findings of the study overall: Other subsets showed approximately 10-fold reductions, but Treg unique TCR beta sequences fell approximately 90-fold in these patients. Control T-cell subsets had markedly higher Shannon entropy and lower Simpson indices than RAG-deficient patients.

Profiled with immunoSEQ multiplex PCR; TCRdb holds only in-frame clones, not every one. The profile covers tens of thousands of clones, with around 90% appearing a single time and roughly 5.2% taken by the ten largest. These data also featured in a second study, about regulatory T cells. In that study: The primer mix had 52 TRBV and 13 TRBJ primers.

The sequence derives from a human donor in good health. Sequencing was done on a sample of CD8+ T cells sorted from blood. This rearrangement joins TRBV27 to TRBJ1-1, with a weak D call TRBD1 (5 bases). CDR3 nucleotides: TGTGCCAGCAGTTTAAAAACAGGGAACACTGAAGCTTTCTTT. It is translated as CASSLKTGNTEAFF.